These T cell receptor beta chains were read from a single sample in a study of shared clonotypes between healthy human individuals. This table comes from immunoSEQ multiplex PCR, and its TCRdb copy is limited to in-frame clones, with some not included. This table holds millions of clones, over 85% found once. Sequencing used naive CD4+ T cells from PBMCs. These receptors came from a man younger than 35 in good health. Some clones in this sample may be carry-over from other donors' samples. CDR3s include the opening cysteine and the closing phenylalanine or tryptophan. A D gene is named only where the DNA matches it firmly. The size entry is marked missing in some rows and otherwise reads once, few, many or a size class.

v_gene: TRBV9
d_gene: NA
j_gene: NA
abundance: NA
CDR3aa: CASSARESPISYEQYF

v_gene: TRBV4-2
d_gene: NA
j_gene: TRBJ2-3
abundance: NA
CDR3aa: CASSQERSGTDTQYF

v_gene: TRBV29-1
d_gene: NA
j_gene: TRBJ2-7
abundance: once
CDR3aa: CSVVPGTNEQYF

v_gene: TRBV29-1
d_gene: NA
j_gene: TRBJ2-5
abundance: NA
CDR3aa: CSVVRSETGGTQYF

v_gene: TRBV6-6
d_gene: TRBD1
j_gene: TRBJ1-2
abundance: NA
CDR3aa: CASSYQDRDYGYTF

v_gene: TRBV18
d_gene: NA
j_gene: TRBJ1-1
abundance: NA
CDR3aa: CASSPQLSEGTEAFF

v_gene: TRBV7-3
d_gene: TRBD2
j_gene: TRBJ2-1
abundance: NA
CDR3aa: CASSSLAGGTNEQFF

v_gene: TRBV18
d_gene: NA
j_gene: TRBJ2-7
abundance: NA
CDR3aa: CASSPTQGHPYEQYF

v_gene: TRBV5-1
d_gene: TRBD1
j_gene: TRBJ2-7
abundance: NA
CDR3aa: CASSGRQGIGTYEQYF

v_gene: TRBV15
d_gene: NA
j_gene: TRBJ2-7
abundance: NA
CDR3aa: CATSGGLGGLNEQYF

v_gene: TRBV5-4
d_gene: NA
j_gene: TRBJ2-5
abundance: NA
CDR3aa: CASSSVGQETQYF

v_gene: TRBV7-3
d_gene: TRBD1
j_gene: TRBJ2-1
abundance: NA
CDR3aa: CASSSTTTGTAKHYNEQFF

v_gene: TRBV18
d_gene: NA
j_gene: TRBJ1-2
abundance: NA
CDR3aa: CASSNDPGYGYTF

v_gene: TRBV2
d_gene: TRBD1
j_gene: TRBJ2-5
abundance: NA
CDR3aa: CASRGQGETQYF

v_gene: TRBV7-2
d_gene: NA
j_gene: TRBJ2-3
abundance: NA
CDR3aa: CASSYQSSTDTQYF

v_gene: TRBV6-1
d_gene: TRBD2
j_gene: TRBJ2-3
abundance: NA
CDR3aa: CASSARGLGGTDTQYF

v_gene: TRBV7-9
d_gene: TRBD2
j_gene: TRBJ2-1
abundance: NA
CDR3aa: CASSLGTSGRVNYNEQFF

v_gene: TRBV28
d_gene: NA
j_gene: TRBJ2-3
abundance: NA
CDR3aa: CASSFGERTDTQYF

v_gene: TRBV4-2
d_gene: TRBD1
j_gene: TRBJ1-4
abundance: NA
CDR3aa: CASSVDRVANEKLFF

v_gene: TRBV7-2
d_gene: NA
j_gene: TRBJ1-2
abundance: few
CDR3aa: CASSLGISYGYTF

v_gene: TRBV9
d_gene: TRBD1
j_gene: TRBJ1-2
abundance: NA
CDR3aa: CASSVLDRGSSGYTF